This T cell receptor (beta chain) is from a study of blood T cell repertoires in COVID-19. This CDR3 spans 16 amino acids. Germline CDR1 SGHRS, CDR2 YFSETQ. Losses at the gene ends were 3 bases for V and 1 base for J; bases not matched to a gene: 7. The repertoire was sequenced with immunoSEQ multiplex PCR; TCRdb's copy has only in-frame clones and lacks some. The sample includes fewer than 250,000 clones, about 86% of them seen just once. The source is a woman between 50 and 59 years old with acute COVID-19. The sequenced sample was PBMCs or T cells enriched from blood (not recorded which). The rearrangement uses TRBV5-1 and TRBJ2-3; 8 bases are shared with TRBD1. The CDR3 DNA reads as TGCGCCAGCAGCTATCAGGGGGCAGGGGGCACAGATACGCAGTATTTT. Protein sequence: CASSYQGAGGTDTQYF.